What follows are 7 T cell receptor beta chains derived from one specimen sequenced in a study of T-cell memory formation after mild COVID-19. Using its own MiXCR run on the 5' RACE reads, TCRdb lists one record per CDR3 protein. The sample carries 100,000 to 150,000 distinct CDR3 sequences, over 15% recorded once. Input material: PBMCs or a T cell subset sorted from them (not recorded which). The receptors originated from a man younger than 35 who had mild COVID-19 (a few samples of this study predate the infection). Cell type and time point are not known.

This clonotype was seen a handful of times. V usage is TRBV12-3 or TRBV12-4 and J usage is TRBJ2-3, with a weak D call TRBD1 (7 bases). Trimming took 2 bases from V and 5 from J, leaving 17 bases between them. CDR3 length equals 16 residues. DNA for the CDR3: TGTGCCAGCAGTTTAAGGAGGGCAGGGGGGAGAGATACGCAGTATTTT. Translating gives CASSLRRAGGRDTQYF.

In its sample, this clonotype was seen many times. J is TRBJ2-1 and V is TRBV7-7; 9 nucleotides line up with TRBD2. The CDR3 totals 17 residues. With V trimmed by 1 base and J by 9 bases, 13 bases remained unmatched. Germline values: CDR1 SSHAT, CDR2 FNYEAQ (reference sequence). CDR3 sequence (DNA): TGTGCCAGCAGCTTAGGCCCGGGACTAGCTGGGGGAGGTGAGCAGTTCTTC. Protein sequence: CASSLGPGLAGGGEQFF.

CDR3 region: CSARRRPTGELFF. The CDR3 DNA follows: TGCAGTGCTAGAAGGAGACCCACCGGGGAGCTGTTTTTT. This chain links TRBV20-1 with TRBJ2-2; no definite D call. The V end lost 2 bases, the J end lost 4 bases, and 8 bases lay between the germline ends. CDR1 is DFQATT and CDR2 is SNEGSKA in the germline V gene (reference sequence). This CDR3 has 13 amino acids.

There are a few counts of this clonotype. The V gene is TRBV12-3 or TRBV12-4, the J gene TRBJ2-7, with no clear D. The CDR3 totals 11 residues. Trimming pared 3 bases from V and 6 bases from J, leaving 6 bases between. CDR3 nucleotides: TGTGCCAGCAGTTTGGAGATCGAGCAGTACTTC. Protein: CASSLEIEQYF.

This clonotype was found a few times. The J gene is TRBJ1-1, the V gene TRBV20-1; D is unclear. The CDR3 is made up of 14 amino acids. Trimming shortened V by 1 base and J by 2 bases, and 11 bases separated the two germline ends. Germline assignment: CDR1 DFQATT and CDR2 SNEGSKA (reference sequence). The CDR3 sequence: CSARAGAGNTEAFF. The CDR3 bases are TGCAGTGCTAGAGCCGGCGCGGGCAACACTGAAGCTTTCTTT.

CDR3 sequence: CASSGLAGVPNEQFF. The CDR3 bases are TGTGCCAGCAGCGGACTAGCGGGGGTCCCCAATGAGCAGTTCTTC. The chain employs TRBV7-9 and TRBJ2-1; 13 bases are a match to TRBD2. With V trimmed by 5 bases and J by 6 bases, 4 bases remained unmatched. Germline-derived CDR1 and CDR2 are SEHNR and FQNEAQ (reference sequence). The CDR3 runs to 15 residues.

V and J are TRBV7-3 and TRBJ2-1; weak D call: TRBD2 (5 bases). The CDR3 consists of 15 residues. CDR1 is SGHTA, CDR2 FQGTGA, per germline. Trimming took 4 bases from V and 4 from J, leaving 14 bases between them. Here the CDR3 reads CASSSLGGRYNEQFF. CDR3 in DNA: TGTGCCAGCAGCTCGCTCGGCGGGCGATACAATGAGCAGTTCTTC.